The clone carrying this T cell receptor beta chain was found once. Its specificity is unknown. The RNA, 0.5 to 1 ug, was put through reverse transcription using random hexamers. Across 54 Vbeta and 13 Jbeta, immunoSEQ multiplex PCR amplified TCR beta CDR3. Each CDR3 protein is one row after TCRdb ran MiXCR on the immunoSEQ multiplex PCR reads. This sample carries about 250,000 distinct CDR3 sequences, around 93% of them seen once, and the ten largest clones take 0.055% to 0.075%. Sequencing of TCR beta, carried out with a high-throughput approach, was applied to CD8+ and CD4+ T cells from the blood. Treatment-naive patients with stable or active relapsing-remitting disease served as multiple sclerosis controls. This sample is part of a study of CD8 T cells in Susac syndrome. General observations from the study: It was acknowledged in the study that the number of individuals who were included in its TCR sequencing and HLA analysis was relatively small.

Germline V gives CDR1 LGHNT, CDR2 FRNRAP. Trimming cost V 4 bases and J 6 bases, with 12 bases left between them. The CDR3 sequence is 13 residues long. Sequenced: CD4+ T cells from PBMCs. The chain carries TRBV12-5 and TRBJ1-1; D gene ambiguous. This TCR derives from a human donor with multiple sclerosis. CDR3 nucleotide sequence: TGTGCTAGTGGTTCTCGTGGTGCGGCTGAAGCTTTCTTT. This translates into CASGSRGAAEAFF.